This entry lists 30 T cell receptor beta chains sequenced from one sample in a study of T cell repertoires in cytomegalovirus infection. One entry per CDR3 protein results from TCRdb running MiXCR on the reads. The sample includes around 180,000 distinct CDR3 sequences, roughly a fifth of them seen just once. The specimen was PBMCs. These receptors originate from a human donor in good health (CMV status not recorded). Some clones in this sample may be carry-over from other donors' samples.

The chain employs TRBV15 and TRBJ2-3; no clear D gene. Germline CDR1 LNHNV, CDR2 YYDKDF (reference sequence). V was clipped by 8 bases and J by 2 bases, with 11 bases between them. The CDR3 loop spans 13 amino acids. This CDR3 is CATGPTYTDTQYF. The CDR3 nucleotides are TGTGCCACCGGGCCGACTTACACAGATACGCAGTATTTT.

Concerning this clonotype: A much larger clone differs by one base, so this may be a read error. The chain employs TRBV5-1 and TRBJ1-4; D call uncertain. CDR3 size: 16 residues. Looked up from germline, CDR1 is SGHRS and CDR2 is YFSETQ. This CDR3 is CPSSSGGPALGEKLFF. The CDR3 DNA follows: TGCCCCAGCAGCTCGGGAGGGCCCGCCCTTGGCGAAAAACTGTTTTTT.

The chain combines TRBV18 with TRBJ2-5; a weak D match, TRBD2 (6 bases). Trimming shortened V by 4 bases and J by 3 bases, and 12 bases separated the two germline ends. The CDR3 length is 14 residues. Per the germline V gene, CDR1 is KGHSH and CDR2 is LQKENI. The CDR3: CASSRLAGKETQYF. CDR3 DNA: TGTGCCAGCTCACGACTGGCGGGGAAAGAGACCCAGTACTTC.

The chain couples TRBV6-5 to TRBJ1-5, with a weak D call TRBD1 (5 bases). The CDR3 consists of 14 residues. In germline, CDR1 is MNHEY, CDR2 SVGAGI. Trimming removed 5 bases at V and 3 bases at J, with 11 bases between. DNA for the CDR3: TGTGCCAGCAGTCCGGGACGGAACAATCAGCCCCAGCATTTT. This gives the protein CASSPGRNNQPQHF.

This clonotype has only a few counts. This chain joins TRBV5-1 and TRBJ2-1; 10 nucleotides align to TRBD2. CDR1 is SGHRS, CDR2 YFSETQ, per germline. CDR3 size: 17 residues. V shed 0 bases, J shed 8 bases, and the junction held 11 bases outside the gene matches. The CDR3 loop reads CASSLVPPLAGEDEQFF. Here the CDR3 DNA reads TGCGCCAGCAGCTTGGTCCCCCCGCTAGCGGGAGAGGATGAGCAGTTCTTC.

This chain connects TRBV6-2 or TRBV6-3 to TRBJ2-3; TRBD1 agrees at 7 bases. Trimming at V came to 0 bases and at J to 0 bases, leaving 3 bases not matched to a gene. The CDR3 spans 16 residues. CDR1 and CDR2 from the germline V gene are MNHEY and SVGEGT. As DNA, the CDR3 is TGTGCCAGCAGTTACTCGAACAGGGGCAGCACAGATACGCAGTATTTT. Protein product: CASSYSNRGSTDTQYF.

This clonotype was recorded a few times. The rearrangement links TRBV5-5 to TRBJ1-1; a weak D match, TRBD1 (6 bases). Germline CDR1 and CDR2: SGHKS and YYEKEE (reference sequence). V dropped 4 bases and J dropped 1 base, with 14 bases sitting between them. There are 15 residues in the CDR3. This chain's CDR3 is CASSGTGTPNTEAFF. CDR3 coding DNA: TGTGCCAGCAGCGGAACCGGGACACCGAACACTGAAGCTTTCTTT. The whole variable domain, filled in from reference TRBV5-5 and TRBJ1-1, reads DAGVTQSPTHLIKTRGQQVTLRCSPISGHKSVSWYQQVLGQGPQFIFQYYEKEERGRGNFPDRFSARQFPNYSSELNVNALLLGDSALYLCASSGTGTPNTEAFFGQGTRLTVV.

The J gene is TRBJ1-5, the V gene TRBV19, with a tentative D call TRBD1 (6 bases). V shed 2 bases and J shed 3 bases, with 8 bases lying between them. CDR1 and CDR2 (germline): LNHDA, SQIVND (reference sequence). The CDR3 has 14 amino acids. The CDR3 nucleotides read TGTGCCAGTAGTATAAACAGGGTCAATCAGCCCCAGCATTTT. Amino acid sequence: CASSINRVNQPQHF.

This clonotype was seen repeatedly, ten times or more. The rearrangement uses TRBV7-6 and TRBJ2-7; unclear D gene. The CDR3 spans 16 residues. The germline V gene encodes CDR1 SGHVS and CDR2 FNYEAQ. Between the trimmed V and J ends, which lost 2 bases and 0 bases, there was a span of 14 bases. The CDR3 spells CASSLLTGRSSYEQYF. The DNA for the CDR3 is TGTGCCAGCAGCTTATTAACGGGCAGGAGCTCCTACGAGCAGTACTTC. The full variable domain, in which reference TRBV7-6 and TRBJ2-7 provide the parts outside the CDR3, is GAGVSQSPRYKVTKRGQDVALRCDPISGHVSLYWYRQALGQGPEFLTYFNYEAQQDKSGLPNDRFSAERPEGSISTLTIQRTEQRDSAMYRCASSLLTGRSSYEQYFGPGTRLTVT.

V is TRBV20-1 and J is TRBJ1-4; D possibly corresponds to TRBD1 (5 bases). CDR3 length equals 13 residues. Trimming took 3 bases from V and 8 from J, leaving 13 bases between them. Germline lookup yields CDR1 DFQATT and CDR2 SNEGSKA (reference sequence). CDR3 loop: CSASGQGGEKLFF. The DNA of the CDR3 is TGCAGTGCTAGCGGGCAGGGTGGGGAAAAACTGTTTTTT.

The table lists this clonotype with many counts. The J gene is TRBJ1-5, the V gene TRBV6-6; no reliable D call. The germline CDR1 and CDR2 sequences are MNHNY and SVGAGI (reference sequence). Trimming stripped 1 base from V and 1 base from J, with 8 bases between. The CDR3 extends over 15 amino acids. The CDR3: CASSYFGLSNQPQHF. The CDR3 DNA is TGTGCCAGCAGTTACTTCGGACTGAGCAATCAGCCCCAGCATTTT.

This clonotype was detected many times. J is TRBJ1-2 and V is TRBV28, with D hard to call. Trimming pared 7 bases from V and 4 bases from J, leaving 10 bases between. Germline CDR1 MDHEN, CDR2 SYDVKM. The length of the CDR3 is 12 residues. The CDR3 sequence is CASKLSPYGYTF. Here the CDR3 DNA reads TGTGCCAGCAAACTTTCACCCTATGGCTACACCTTC.

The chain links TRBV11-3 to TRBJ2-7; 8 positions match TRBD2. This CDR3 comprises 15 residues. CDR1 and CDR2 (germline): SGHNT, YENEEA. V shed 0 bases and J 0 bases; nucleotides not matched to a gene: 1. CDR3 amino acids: CASSLDSGSSYEQYF. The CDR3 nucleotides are TGTGCCAGCAGCTTAGACAGCGGGAGCTCCTACGAGCAGTACTTC.

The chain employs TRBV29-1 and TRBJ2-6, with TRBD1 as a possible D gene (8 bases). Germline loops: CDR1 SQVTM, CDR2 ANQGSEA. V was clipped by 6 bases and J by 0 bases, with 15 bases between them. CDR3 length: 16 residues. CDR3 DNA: TGCAGCGTGCGGGGGACAGGACGCTCTGGGGCCAACGTCCTGACTTTC. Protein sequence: CSVRGTGRSGANVLTF.

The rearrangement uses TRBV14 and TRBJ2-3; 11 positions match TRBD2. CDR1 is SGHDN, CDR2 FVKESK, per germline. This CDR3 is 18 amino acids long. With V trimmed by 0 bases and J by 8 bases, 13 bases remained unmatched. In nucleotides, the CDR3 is TGTGCCAGCAGCCAAGAAAGTCTTACTAGCGGGAGAAGGGGTACGCAGTATTTT. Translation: CASSQESLTSGRRGTQYF.

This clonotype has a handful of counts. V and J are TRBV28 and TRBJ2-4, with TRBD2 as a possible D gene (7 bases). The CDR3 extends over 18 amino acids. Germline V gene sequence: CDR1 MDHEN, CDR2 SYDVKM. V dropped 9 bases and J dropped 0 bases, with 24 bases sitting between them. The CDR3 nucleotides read TGTGCCAGGGGAGGGGGGGGATCTCAACCTCTAGCCAAAAACATTCAGTACTTC. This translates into CARGGGGSQPLAKNIQYF.

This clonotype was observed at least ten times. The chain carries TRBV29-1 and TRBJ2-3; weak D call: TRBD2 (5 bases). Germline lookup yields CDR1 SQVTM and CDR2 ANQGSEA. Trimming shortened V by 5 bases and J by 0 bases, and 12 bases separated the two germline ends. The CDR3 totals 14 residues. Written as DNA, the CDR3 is TGCAGCGTTCGGACTTCCACTAGCACAGATACGCAGTATTTT. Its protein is CSVRTSTSTDTQYF.

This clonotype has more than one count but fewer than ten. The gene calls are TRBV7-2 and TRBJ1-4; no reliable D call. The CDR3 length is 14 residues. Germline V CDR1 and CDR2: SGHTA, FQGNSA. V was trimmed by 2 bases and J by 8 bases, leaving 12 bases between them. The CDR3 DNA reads TGTGCCAGCAGCTTAAGGCCAGCTGGGGAAAAACTGTTTTTT. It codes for CASSLRPAGEKLFF.

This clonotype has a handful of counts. CDR3 residues: CASRGTGYNEQFF. The CDR3 nucleotides are TGTGCCAGCAGAGGGACAGGTTACAATGAGCAGTTCTTC. This sequence joins TRBV7-9 and TRBJ2-1; 8 bases match TRBD1. Germline lookup yields CDR1 SEHNR and CDR2 FQNEAQ (reference sequence). CDR3 size: 13 residues. Trimming at V came to 6 bases and at J to 4 bases, leaving 2 bases not matched to a gene.

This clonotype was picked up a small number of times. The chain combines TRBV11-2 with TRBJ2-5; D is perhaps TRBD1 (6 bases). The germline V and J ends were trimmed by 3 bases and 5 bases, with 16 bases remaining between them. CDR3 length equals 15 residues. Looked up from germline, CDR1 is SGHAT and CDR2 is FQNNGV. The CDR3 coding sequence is TGTGCCAGCAGCTTTCAGCCAGGGGCCTTGGAGACCCAGTACTTC. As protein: CASSFQPGALETQYF.

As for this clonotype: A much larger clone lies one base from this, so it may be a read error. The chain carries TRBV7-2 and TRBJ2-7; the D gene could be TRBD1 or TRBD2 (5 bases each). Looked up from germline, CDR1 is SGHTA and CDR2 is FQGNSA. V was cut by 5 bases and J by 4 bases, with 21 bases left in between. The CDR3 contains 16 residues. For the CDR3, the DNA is TGTGCCAGCAGCGTTAGGCAGTCCCAGAGGGGATACGAGCAGTACTTC. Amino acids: CASSVRQSQRGYEQYF.

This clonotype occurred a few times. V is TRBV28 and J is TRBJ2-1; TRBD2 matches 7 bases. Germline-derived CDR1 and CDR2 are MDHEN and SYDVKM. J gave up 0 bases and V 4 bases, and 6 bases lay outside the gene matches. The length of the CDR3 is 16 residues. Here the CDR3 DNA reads TGTGCCAGCAGTTCCTCTAGCGGCAGCTCCTACAATGAGCAGTTCTTC. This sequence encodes CASSSSSGSSYNEQFF.

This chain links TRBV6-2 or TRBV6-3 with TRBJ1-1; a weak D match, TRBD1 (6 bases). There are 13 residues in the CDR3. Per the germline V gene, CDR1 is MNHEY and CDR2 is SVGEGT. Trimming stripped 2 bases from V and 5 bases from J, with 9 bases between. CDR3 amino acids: CASSYTGRTEAFF. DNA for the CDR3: TGTGCCAGCAGTTACACAGGGCGTACTGAAGCTTTCTTT.

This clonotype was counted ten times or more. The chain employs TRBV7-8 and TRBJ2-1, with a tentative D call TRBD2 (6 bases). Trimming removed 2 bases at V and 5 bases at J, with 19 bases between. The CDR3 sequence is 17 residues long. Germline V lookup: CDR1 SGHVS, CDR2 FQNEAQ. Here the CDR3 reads CASSLRAVASANNEQFF. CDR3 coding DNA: TGTGCCAGCAGCTTAAGGGCTGTGGCTAGCGCTAACAATGAGCAGTTCTTC.

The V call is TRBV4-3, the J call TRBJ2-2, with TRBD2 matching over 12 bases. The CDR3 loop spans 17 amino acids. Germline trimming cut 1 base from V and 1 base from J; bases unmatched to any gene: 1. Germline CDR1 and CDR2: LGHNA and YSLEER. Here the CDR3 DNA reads TGCGCCAGCAGCCAAGCGACTAGCGGGGGGAACACCGGGGAGCTGTTTTTT. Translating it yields CASSQATSGGNTGELFF.

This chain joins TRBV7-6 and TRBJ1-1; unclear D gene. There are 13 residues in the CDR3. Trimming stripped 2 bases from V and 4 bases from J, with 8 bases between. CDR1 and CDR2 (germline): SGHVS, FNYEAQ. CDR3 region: CASSLSLSTEAFF. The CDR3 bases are TGTGCCAGCAGCTTATCCCTCAGCACTGAAGCTTTCTTT. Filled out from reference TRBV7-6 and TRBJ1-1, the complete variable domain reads GAGVSQSPRYKVTKRGQDVALRCDPISGHVSLYWYRQALGQGPEFLTYFNYEAQQDKSGLPNDRFSAERPEGSISTLTIQRTEQRDSAMYRCASSLSLSTEAFFGQGTRLTVV.

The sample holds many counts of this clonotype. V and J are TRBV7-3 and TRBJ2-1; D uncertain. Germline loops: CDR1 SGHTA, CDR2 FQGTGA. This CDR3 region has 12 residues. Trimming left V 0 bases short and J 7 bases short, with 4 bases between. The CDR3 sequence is CASSLTENEQFF. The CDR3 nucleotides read TGTGCCAGCAGCTTAACAGAGAATGAGCAGTTCTTC.

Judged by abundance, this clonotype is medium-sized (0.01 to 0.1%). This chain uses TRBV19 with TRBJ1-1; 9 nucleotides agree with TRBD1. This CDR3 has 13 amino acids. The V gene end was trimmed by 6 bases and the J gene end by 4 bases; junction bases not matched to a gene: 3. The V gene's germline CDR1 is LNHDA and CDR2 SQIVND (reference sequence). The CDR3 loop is CASRGQGITEAFF. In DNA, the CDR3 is TGTGCCAGTAGGGGACAGGGAATCACTGAAGCTTTCTTT.

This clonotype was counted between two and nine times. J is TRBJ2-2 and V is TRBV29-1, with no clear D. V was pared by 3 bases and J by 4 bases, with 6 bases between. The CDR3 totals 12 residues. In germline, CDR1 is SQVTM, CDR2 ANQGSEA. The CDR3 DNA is TGCAGCGTTGATCTTGTCACCGGGGAGCTGTTTTTT. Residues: CSVDLVTGELFF.

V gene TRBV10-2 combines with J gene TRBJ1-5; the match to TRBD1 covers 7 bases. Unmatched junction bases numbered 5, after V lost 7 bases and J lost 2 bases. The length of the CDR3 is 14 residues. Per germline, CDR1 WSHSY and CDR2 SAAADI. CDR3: CASKEGAGNQPQHF. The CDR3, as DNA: TGCGCCAGCAAGGAGGGGGCAGGCAATCAGCCCCAGCATTTT.